A selection of T cell receptor beta chains follows, all from one sample in a study of spatial heterogeneity in lung cancer. TCRdb processed the 5' RACE reads anew with MiXCR; each CDR3 protein has one entry. Counted here are over 15,000 distinct CDR3 sequences, about a fifth occurring once; the ten biggest clones make up 6.2%. Specimen: PBMCs, collected at follow-up. The source is a male donor with early-stage non-small cell lung cancer. The CDR3 runs from the conserved cysteine through the conserved F or W. Each record gives: D gene, V gene, clone size, J gene, CDR3 protein, CDR3 DNA. The D gene is left open where the match is weak. Where a row states a size, it is once, few, many or the class of an expanded clone; other rows omit it.

D: NA; V: TRBV27; size: NA; J: TRBJ2-7; CDR3: CASSFTAGEVHEQYF; DNA: TGTGCCAGCAGTTTTACGGCAGGGGAAGTCCACGAGCAGTACTTC
D: TRBD2; V: TRBV5-1; size: few; J: TRBJ2-3; CDR3: CASSDSGTSMADTQYF; DNA: TGCGCCAGCAGCGATTCCGGGACTAGCATGGCAGATACGCAGTATTTT
D: NA; V: TRBV6-2/TRBV6-3; size: few; J: TRBJ2-7; CDR3: CASRLQQGYEQYF; DNA: TGTGCCAGCAGGCTTCAACAGGGCTACGAGCAGTACTTC
D: TRBD2; V: TRBV7-2; size: once; J: TRBJ2-3; CDR3: CASSSSGGSTYTQYF; DNA: TGTGCCAGCAGCTCTAGCGGGGGGTCCACATATACGCAGTATTTT
D: TRBD1; V: TRBV5-4; size: NA; J: TRBJ1-5; CDR3: CASSYDRGDNQPQHF; DNA: TGTGCCAGCAGCTATGACAGGGGTGACAATCAGCCCCAGCATTTT
D: NA; V: TRBV7-9; size: NA; J: TRBJ2-3; CDR3: CASSLRVAGYTDTQYF; DNA: TGTGCCAGCAGCTTAAGAGTTGCGGGATACACAGATACGCAGTATTTT
D: NA; V: TRBV11-2; size: many; J: TRBJ2-7; CDR3: CASSLRTPAYEQYF; DNA: TGTGCCAGCAGCTTAAGGACGCCGGCCTACGAGCAGTACTTC
D: NA; V: TRBV6-6; size: NA; J: TRBJ2-3; CDR3: CASSHIRDTQYF; DNA: TGTGCCAGCAGTCACATCCGAGATACGCAGTATTTT
D: NA; V: TRBV7-3; size: few; J: TRBJ2-2; CDR3: CASSLIPSQNTGELFF; DNA: TGTGCCAGCAGCTTAATTCCTAGCCAGAACACCGGGGAGCTGTTTTTT
D: NA; V: TRBV6-6; size: many; J: TRBJ2-1; CDR3: CASRGTYNEQFF; DNA: TGTGCCAGCAGGGGTACCTACAATGAGCAGTTCTTC
D: NA; V: TRBV5-8; size: few; J: TRBJ2-7; CDR3: CASSRGQIYEQYF; DNA: TGTGCCAGCAGCCGAGGACAGATCTACGAGCAGTACTTC
D: NA; V: TRBV19; size: few; J: TRBJ2-3; CDR3: CASRQGDTQYF; DNA: TGTGCCAGTCGGCAGGGGGATACGCAGTATTTT
D: NA; V: TRBV19; size: NA; J: TRBJ2-3; CDR3: CASNTGTADTQYF; DNA: TGTGCCAGTAATACAGGGACGGCAGATACGCAGTATTTT
D: NA; V: TRBV10-3; size: medium-sized; J: TRBJ2-1; CDR3: CAISESWTVNNEQFF; DNA: TGTGCCATCAGTGAGTCTTGGACAGTCAACAATGAGCAGTTCTTC
D: TRBD2; V: TRBV19; size: medium-sized; J: TRBJ2-3; CDR3: CASSIATSGGTDTQYF; DNA: TGTGCCAGTAGTATAGCCACTAGCGGGGGTACAGATACGCAGTATTTT
D: NA; V: TRBV4-1; size: NA; J: TRBJ1-1; CDR3: CASSHVTGNTEAFF; DNA: TGCGCCAGCAGCCATGTGACAGGGAACACTGAAGCTTTCTTT
D: NA; V: TRBV28; size: many; J: TRBJ1-2; CDR3: CASSLPGGHYGYTF; DNA: TGTGCCAGCAGTTTACCCGGAGGACACTATGGCTACACCTTC
D: NA; V: TRBV5-8; size: NA; J: TRBJ2-7; CDR3: CASSLGGGVSYEQYF; DNA: TGTGCCAGCAGCCTGGGGGGCGGGGTATCCTACGAGCAGTACTTC
D: NA; V: TRBV24-1; size: NA; J: TRBJ2-3; CDR3: CATSDFSDTQYF; DNA: TGTGCCACCAGTGATTTCTCAGATACGCAGTATTTT
D: NA; V: TRBV10-3; size: NA; J: TRBJ2-1; CDR3: CAIGVTYNEQFF; DNA: TGTGCCATCGGGGTGACCTACAATGAGCAGTTCTTC
D: NA; V: TRBV7-2; size: NA; J: TRBJ1-2; CDR3: CASSLSGYGYTF; DNA: TGTGCCAGCAGCTTAAGCGGGTACGGCTACACCTTC
D: TRBD2; V: TRBV7-9; size: NA; J: TRBJ2-3; CDR3: CASGGGSSTDTQYF; DNA: TGTGCCAGCGGGGGGGGATCTAGCACAGATACGCAGTATTTT
D: TRBD2; V: TRBV11-2; size: NA; J: TRBJ2-1; CDR3: CASSVGTSGPRGQFF; DNA: TGTGCCAGCAGCGTCGGGACTAGCGGGCCCCGAGGGCAGTTCTTC
D: TRBD1; V: TRBV12-3/TRBV12-4; size: many; J: TRBJ1-1; CDR3: CASSFRGRGYTEAFF; DNA: TGTGCCAGCAGTTTCAGGGGGCGGGGGTACACTGAAGCTTTCTTT
D: TRBD2; V: TRBV29-1; size: medium-sized; J: TRBJ2-3; CDR3: CSVRLADSTDTQYF; DNA: TGCAGCGTCCGACTAGCGGATAGCACAGATACGCAGTATTTT
D: NA; V: TRBV3-1; size: few; J: TRBJ1-3; CDR3: CASSPTAGGPGNTIYF; DNA: TGTGCCAGCAGCCCCACCGCGGGGGGGCCTGGAAACACCATATATTTT
D: NA; V: TRBV20-1; size: few; J: TRBJ2-2; CDR3: CSARSGTGELFF; DNA: TGCAGTGCTAGGAGCGGGACCGGGGAGCTGTTTTTT
D: NA; V: TRBV5-1; size: medium-sized; J: TRBJ1-1; CDR3: CASSRGNTEAFF; DNA: TGCGCCAGCAGCCGAGGGAACACTGAAGCTTTCTTT
D: NA; V: TRBV7-8; size: NA; J: TRBJ1-5; CDR3: CASSLFLNWEGSNQPQHF; DNA: TGTGCCAGCAGCTTGTTCCTAAACTGGGAGGGTAGCAATCAGCCCCAGCATTTT
D: TRBD1; V: TRBV6-1; size: few; J: TRBJ2-4; CDR3: CASSGRQGASFIGNIQYF; DNA: TGTGCCAGCAGTGGGCGACAGGGGGCAAGTTTTATCGGGAACATTCAGTACTTC
D: TRBD2; V: TRBV29-1; size: NA; J: TRBJ2-3; CDR3: CSVRGASGGARLNTDTQYF; DNA: TGCAGCGTTCGAGGGGCTAGCGGGGGGGCCCGTCTCAACACAGATACGCAGTATTTT
D: TRBD2; V: TRBV7-2; size: NA; J: TRBJ2-1; CDR3: CASTLAGGIYNEQFF; DNA: TGTGCCAGCACCCTAGCGGGAGGGATTTACAATGAGCAGTTCTTC
D: NA; V: TRBV5-1; size: NA; J: TRBJ2-1; CDR3: CASSPQGGGYNEQFF; DNA: TGCGCCAGCAGCCCCCAGGGGGGCGGGTACAATGAGCAGTTCTTC
D: NA; V: TRBV5-4; size: NA; J: TRBJ2-4; CDR3: CASSLVGQGKNIQYF; DNA: TGTGCCAGCAGCCTGGTCGGGCAGGGCAAAAACATTCAGTACTTC
D: NA; V: TRBV6-2/TRBV6-3; size: NA; J: TRBJ1-3; CDR3: CASSYSIRGRNTIYF; DNA: TGTGCCAGCAGTTACTCGATCAGGGGCAGAAACACCATATATTTT
D: TRBD1; V: TRBV7-9; size: medium-sized; J: TRBJ2-7; CDR3: CASSARGIGQGVYEQYF; DNA: TGTGCCAGCAGCGCTCGAGGAATAGGACAGGGGGTTTACGAGCAGTACTTC
D: TRBD1; V: TRBV7-8; size: many; J: TRBJ1-2; CDR3: CASSRQGDGYTF; DNA: TGTGCCAGCAGCAGACAGGGAGATGGCTACACCTTC
D: NA; V: TRBV15; size: medium-sized; J: TRBJ1-2; CDR3: CATSAGLVYGYTF; DNA: TGTGCCACCAGCGCAGGCTTAGTCTATGGCTACACCTTC
D: NA; V: TRBV25-1; size: NA; J: TRBJ2-5; CDR3: CASSAGLETQYF; DNA: TGTGCCAGCAGTGCTGGGTTAGAGACCCAGTACTTC
D: NA; V: TRBV7-9; size: NA; J: TRBJ2-6; CDR3: CASSLAEANVLTF; DNA: TGTGCCAGCAGCTTAGCTGAGGCCAACGTCCTGACTTTC
D: NA; V: TRBV20-1; size: NA; J: TRBJ2-2; CDR3: CSARTGTPNTGELFF; DNA: TGCAGTGCTAGGACCGGGACTCCGAACACCGGGGAGCTGTTTTTT
D: NA; V: TRBV7-2; size: NA; J: TRBJ2-1; CDR3: CASSLAGGSNEQFF; DNA: TGTGCCAGCAGCTTAGCGGGGGGATCCAATGAGCAGTTCTTC
D: NA; V: TRBV2; size: many; J: TRBJ2-3; CDR3: CASSDIRKYTDTQYF; DNA: TGTGCCAGCAGTGATATACGAAAATACACAGATACGCAGTATTTT
D: NA; V: TRBV24-1; size: many; J: TRBJ2-3; CDR3: CATSDTQGRTQYF; DNA: TGTGCCACCAGTGATACCCAGGGGAGGACGCAGTATTTT
D: TRBD2; V: TRBV4-1; size: few; J: TRBJ2-5; CDR3: CASSQEGIAGGLRETQYF; DNA: TGCGCCAGCAGCCAAGAAGGGATAGCGGGGGGCCTAAGGGAGACCCAGTACTTC
D: TRBD2; V: TRBV11-3; size: NA; J: TRBJ2-3; CDR3: CASSLLSGGDTQYF; DNA: TGTGCCAGCAGCCTCTTATCGGGGGGAGATACGCAGTATTTT
D: TRBD1; V: TRBV4-3; size: NA; J: TRBJ1-6; CDR3: CASSQGQYNSPLHF; DNA: TGCGCCAGCAGCCAGGGACAGTATAATTCACCCCTCCACTTT
D: NA; V: TRBV7-9; size: NA; J: TRBJ2-7; CDR3: CASSFGTYEQYF; DNA: TGTGCCAGCAGCTTTGGGACTTACGAGCAGTACTTC
D: NA; V: TRBV6-1; size: medium-sized; J: TRBJ1-6; CDR3: CASSEISTGSPLHF; DNA: TGTGCCAGCAGTGAAATCAGTACAGGCTCACCCCTCCACTTT
D: TRBD1; V: TRBV10-3; size: few; J: TRBJ2-2; CDR3: CAIRGQGAPGELFF; DNA: TGTGCCATCAGGGGACAGGGTGCACCCGGGGAGCTGTTTTTT
D: TRBD2; V: TRBV2; size: medium-sized; J: TRBJ2-1; CDR3: CASRATGTSGFF; DNA: TGTGCCAGCAGGGCAACCGGGACTAGTGGGTTCTTC
D: NA; V: TRBV15; size: few; J: TRBJ2-5; CDR3: CATSSQPGTWEETQYF; DNA: TGTGCCACCAGCAGCCAACCCGGGACCTGGGAGGAGACCCAGTACTTC
D: TRBD1; V: TRBV11-3; size: medium-sized; J: TRBJ2-2; CDR3: CASSFQDRGHGTGELFF; DNA: TGTGCCAGCAGCTTCCAAGACAGGGGGCATGGCACCGGGGAGCTGTTTTTT
D: TRBD2; V: TRBV7-2; size: NA; J: TRBJ2-5; CDR3: CASSTGLAGQETQYF; DNA: TGTGCCAGCAGCACTGGACTAGCGGGCCAAGAGACCCAGTACTTC
D: TRBD2; V: TRBV4-1; size: few; J: TRBJ2-7; CDR3: CASSLQTSGGALSYEQYF; DNA: TGCGCCAGCAGCCTTCAGACTAGCGGGGGGGCTTTGTCCTACGAGCAGTACTTC
D: TRBD1; V: TRBV6-5; size: NA; J: TRBJ2-1; CDR3: CASSQTGVNEQFF; DNA: TGTGCCAGCAGCCAGACAGGGGTGAATGAGCAGTTCTTC
D: TRBD1; V: TRBV6-5; size: few; J: TRBJ2-2; CDR3: CASKPPGQGGTGELFF; DNA: TGTGCCAGCAAACCTCCGGGACAGGGGGGCACCGGGGAGCTGTTTTTT
D: NA; V: TRBV5-1; size: NA; J: TRBJ2-7; CDR3: CASSSYRDTDLPYEQYF; DNA: TGCGCCAGCAGCTCGTACAGGGACACGGATTTACCATACGAGCAGTACTTC
D: TRBD1; V: TRBV20-1; size: NA; J: TRBJ1-2; CDR3: CSARSGTGGQGPEGYGYTF; DNA: TGCAGTGCTAGATCGGGGACAGGGGGACAGGGCCCCGAGGGCTATGGCTACACCTTC